The 17 T cell receptor beta chains given below trace back to one sample, sequenced in a study of a mutant IDH1 vaccine in newly diagnosed glioma. Time point specified: baseline, week 1 (first vaccination visit). Treatment denoted: pre-vaccination baseline after standard-of-care therapy. Sequenced by immunoSEQ multiplex PCR; TCRdb stores in-frame clones only, minus some. The table has about 92,000 clones, about four fifths seen once. The sample here was PBMCs, taken from a glioma patient treated with radiotherapy, temozolomide or both. These receptor sequences come from a woman aged 45-59 years with glioma.

This chain joins TRBV19 and TRBJ1-4; 8 bases are shared with TRBD1. Germline loops: CDR1 LNHDA, CDR2 SQIVND (reference sequence). This CDR3 is 15 amino acids long. V shed 5 bases, J shed 3 bases, and the junction held 5 bases outside the gene matches. This CDR3 reads CASSAGGAPNEKLFF. The CDR3 DNA follows: TGTGCCAGTAGTGCAGGGGGCGCCCCTAATGAAAAACTGTTTTTT.

This sequence joins TRBV27 and TRBJ1-2, with TRBD1 matching 9 bases. The CDR3 extends over 15 amino acids. V was clipped by 5 bases and J by 2 bases; unmatched bases: 6. The V gene's germline CDR1 is MNHEY and CDR2 SMNVEV (reference sequence). CDR3 nucleotides: TGTGCCAGCAGTGTTACCGGGACAGGGAACTATGGCTACACCTTC. Protein product: CASSVTGTGNYGYTF.

V and J are TRBV9 and TRBJ1-1, with 7 positions matching TRBD1. The germline gives CDR1 SGDLS, CDR2 YYNGEE. CDR3 length: 15 residues. Unmatched junction bases numbered 7, after V lost 0 bases and J lost 5 bases. CDR3 nucleotide sequence: TGTGCCAGCAGCGTAGAGGACAGGTTTGATACTGAAGCTTTCTTT. Translation: CASSVEDRFDTEAFF.

The CDR3 region has the DNA TGTGCCAGCAGCGTAGGACAGGGGGGCACCGGGGAGCTGTTTTTT. Protein sequence: CASSVGQGGTGELFF. The chain employs TRBV9 and TRBJ2-2; 9 bases align to TRBD1. There are 15 residues in the CDR3. Losses at the gene ends were 0 bases for V and 4 bases for J; bases not matched to a gene: 1. Germline V gene lookup returns CDR1 SGDLS and CDR2 YYNGEE.

CDR3 in amino acids: CASSSAETGENEKLFF. CDR3 coding DNA: TGTGCCAGCAGTTCCGCAGAAACAGGGGAAAATGAAAAACTGTTTTTT. V and J are TRBV27 and TRBJ1-4; 7 positions agree with TRBD1. V was pared by 4 bases and J by 5 bases, with 10 bases of the junction left unmatched. Germline CDR1 and CDR2: MNHEY and SMNVEV (reference sequence). The CDR3 spans 16 residues. The full variable domain, rest sourced from reference TRBV27 and TRBJ1-4, is EAQVTQNPRYLITVTGKKLTVTCSQNMNHEYMSWYRQDPGLGLRQIYYSMNVEVTDKGDVPEGYKVSRKEKRNFPLILESPSPNQTSLYFCASSSAETGENEKLFFGSGTQLSVL.

This sequence joins TRBV2 and TRBJ2-2, with a possible D match to TRBD1 (5 bases). Trimming removed 4 bases at V and 2 bases at J, with 11 bases between. This CDR3 has 15 amino acids. Germline V gene data show CDR1 as SNHLY and CDR2 as FYNNEI. This CDR3 reads CASSAGAFNTGELFF. The CDR3 DNA reads TGTGCCAGCAGTGCTGGGGCCTTCAACACCGGGGAGCTGTTTTTT.

This chain connects TRBV12-5 to TRBJ2-3; 7 nucleotides agree with TRBD1. The CDR3 extends over 13 amino acids. Per the germline V gene, CDR1 is LGHNT and CDR2 is FRNRAP. With 6 bases clipped from V and 3 bases from J, the junction kept 3 bases outside the gene matches. This CDR3 reads CASGNRGTDTQYF. CDR3 DNA sequence: TGTGCTAGTGGAAACAGGGGAACAGATACGCAGTATTTT.

The chain links TRBV5-1 to TRBJ1-2; the match to TRBD1 covers 7 bases. Germline V gives CDR1 SGHRS, CDR2 YFSETQ. CDR3 size: 14 residues. V trimming: 2 bases; J trimming: 3 bases; junction bases outside the gene matches: 4. This chain's CDR3 is CASSFQGQDYGYTF. The CDR3, as DNA: TGCGCCAGCAGCTTCCAAGGACAGGACTATGGCTACACCTTC. Based on the CDR3 plus reference TRBV5-1 and TRBJ1-2, the full variable domain is KAGVTQTPRYLIKTRGQQVTLSCSPISGHRSVSWYQQTPGQGLQFLFEYFSETQRNKGNFPGRFSGRQFSNSRSEMNVSTLELGDSALYLCASSFQGQDYGYTFGSGTRLTVV.

This chain connects TRBV12-5 to TRBJ1-1, with 11 bases that match TRBD1. The CDR3 is 15 amino acids. Germline V CDR1 and CDR2: LGHNT, FRNRAP. Trimming removed 3 bases from V and 3 bases from J; junction bases left unmatched: 3. CDR3 amino acids: CASGFWTGGDTEAFF. The CDR3 DNA follows: TGTGCTAGTGGTTTTTGGACAGGGGGCGACACTGAAGCTTTCTTT.

CDR3 bases: TGTGCCAGCAGTGAAGGGGGCAGAAGCACAGATACGCAGTATTTT. Its protein product is CASSEGGRSTDTQYF. This chain joins TRBV2 and TRBJ2-3, with D tentatively TRBD1 (5 bases). V was cut by 1 base and J by 0 bases, with 8 bases left in between. The CDR3 runs 15 residues. Germline lookup yields CDR1 SNHLY and CDR2 FYNNEI.

V and J are TRBV10-1 and TRBJ2-3; D may be TRBD2 (7 bases). Germline V gene data show CDR1 as WNHNN and CDR2 as SYGVQD (reference sequence). The CDR3 spans 15 residues. V was trimmed by 3 bases and J by 7 bases, leaving 17 bases between them. The CDR3 here is CASSDPRPGGHTQYF. The CDR3 DNA is TGCGCCAGCAGTGACCCGAGGCCGGGGGGCCATACGCAGTATTTT.

Notes on this clone: The sample carries other DNA sequences with the same CDR3. The gene calls are TRBV18 and TRBJ1-5; D remains unclear. Trimming removed 2 bases at V and 5 bases at J, with 7 bases between. Germline lookup yields CDR1 KGHSH and CDR2 LQKENI. This CDR3 comprises 13 residues. This CDR3 is CASSPAGDQPQHF. The CDR3 bases are TGTGCCAGCTCACCAGCCGGCGATCAGCCCCAGCATTTT.

The rearrangement links TRBV18 to TRBJ1-2, with a tentative D call TRBD1 (6 bases). V was clipped by 2 bases and J by 6 bases, with 13 bases between them. The length of the CDR3 is 14 residues. Germline V gives CDR1 KGHSH, CDR2 LQKENI. CDR3 sequence reads: CASSPERQVHGYTF. The CDR3 bases are TGTGCCAGCTCACCAGAACGACAGGTTCATGGCTACACCTTC.

The chain recombines TRBV6-1 with TRBJ2-3; no definite D call. V was trimmed by 7 bases and J by 3 bases, leaving 14 bases between them. This CDR3 has 14 residues. Germline CDR1 MNHNS, CDR2 SASEGT. CDR3 amino acids: CASTYQVGTDTQYF. DNA for the CDR3: TGTGCCAGCACTTATCAAGTAGGGACAGATACGCAGTATTTT.

The table lists this clone with a few counts. The chain is built from TRBV19 and TRBJ1-6, with TRBD1 matching over 7 bases. The CDR3 has 14 residues. The trim removed 5 bases at V and 6 bases at J, leaving 4 bases unmatched. CDR1 and CDR2 (germline): LNHDA, SQIVND (reference sequence). The CDR3 DNA sequence: TGTGCCAGTAGTCTTCGGGACAGTAATTCACCCCTCCACTTT. This translates into CASSLRDSNSPLHF.

The gene calls are TRBV18 and TRBJ2-7; 10 bases are shared with TRBD1. The germline gives CDR1 KGHSH, CDR2 LQKENI. V lost 3 bases, J lost 7 bases, and 12 bases stayed unmatched. The CDR3 contains 16 residues. Here the CDR3 DNA reads TGTGCCAGCTCACCGGAGGAAGGACAGGGGGTAGGGGAGCAGTACTTC. It codes for CASSPEEGQGVGEQYF.

J is TRBJ1-1 and V is TRBV7-2, with D possibly matching TRBD1 (5 bases). The CDR3 is made up of 13 amino acids. Germline V gives CDR1 SGHTA, CDR2 FQGNSA. Trimming cost V 4 bases and J 5 bases, with 11 bases left between them. Here the CDR3 DNA reads TGTGCCAGCAGCTGGGGGTCCCGGACTGAAGCTTTCTTT. The encoded protein is CASSWGSRTEAFF.